What follows describes a single T cell receptor beta chain. Authors' data handling: For nucleated cells, counts were estimated from reference gene primer amplification. Using immunoSEQ multiplex PCR, the repertoire was profiled, and TCRdb retains in-frame clones only, with some absent. That table furnishes V, J and clone size, whereas the DNA furnished D and trimming. The sample yields just under 90,000 clones, approximately 88% seen once. The data stem from a study of blood T cell repertoires in COVID-19. Across the whole study: COVID-19 samples, acute and convalescent, were from the United States, Italy and Spain.

Per germline, CDR1 MDHEN and CDR2 SYDVKM. V gave up 7 bases and J gave up 8 bases, with 12 bases separating them. CDR3 length: 12 amino acids. The source is a man aged 55-75 years with acute or convalescent COVID-19. This sequence joins TRBV28 and TRBJ2-1, with a possible D match to TRBD2 (6 bases). Material for sequencing was peripheral blood. The CDR3 DNA is TGTGCCAGCACCTCGGGAGATTATGAGCAGTTCTTC. It yields the protein CASTSGDYEQFF.